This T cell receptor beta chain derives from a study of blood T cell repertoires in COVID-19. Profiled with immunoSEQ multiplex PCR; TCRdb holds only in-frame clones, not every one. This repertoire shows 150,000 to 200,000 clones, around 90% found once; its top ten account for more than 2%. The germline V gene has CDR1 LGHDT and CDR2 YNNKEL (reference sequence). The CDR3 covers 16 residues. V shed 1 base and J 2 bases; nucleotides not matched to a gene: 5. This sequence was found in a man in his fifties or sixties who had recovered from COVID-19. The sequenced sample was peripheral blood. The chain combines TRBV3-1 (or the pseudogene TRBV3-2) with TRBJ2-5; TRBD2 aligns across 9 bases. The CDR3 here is CASSQATLAGQETQYF. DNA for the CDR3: TGTGCCAGCAGCCAAGCCACCCTAGCGGGGCAAGAGACCCAGTACTTC.